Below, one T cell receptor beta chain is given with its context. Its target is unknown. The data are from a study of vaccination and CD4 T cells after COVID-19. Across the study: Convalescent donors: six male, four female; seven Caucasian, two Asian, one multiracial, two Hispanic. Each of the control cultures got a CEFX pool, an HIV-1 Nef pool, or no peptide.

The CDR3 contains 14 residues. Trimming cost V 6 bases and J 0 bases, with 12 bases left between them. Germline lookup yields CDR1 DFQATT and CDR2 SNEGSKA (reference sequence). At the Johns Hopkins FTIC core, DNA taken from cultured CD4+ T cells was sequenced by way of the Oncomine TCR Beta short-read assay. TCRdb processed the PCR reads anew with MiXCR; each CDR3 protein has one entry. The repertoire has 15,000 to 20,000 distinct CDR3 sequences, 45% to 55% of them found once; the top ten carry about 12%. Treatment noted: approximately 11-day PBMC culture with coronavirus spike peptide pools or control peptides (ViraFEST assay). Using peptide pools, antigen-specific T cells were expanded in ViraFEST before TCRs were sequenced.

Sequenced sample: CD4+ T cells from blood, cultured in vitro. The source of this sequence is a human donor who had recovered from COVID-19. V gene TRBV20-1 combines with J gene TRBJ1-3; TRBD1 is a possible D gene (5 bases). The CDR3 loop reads CSAMTASSGNTIYF. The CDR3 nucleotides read TGCAGTGCAATGACAGCGAGCTCTGGAAACACCATATATTTT.